These 29 T cell receptor beta chains were sequenced from one sample in a study of shared T cell receptors in the human thymus. Clones were read by immunoSEQ multiplex PCR, and TCRdb kept only the in-frame ones, dropping some. The sample lists a few hundred thousand clones, just under 95% occurring once. The sample comprised thymocytes. The receptor set was obtained from a human donor.

The chain links TRBV7-2 to TRBJ1-5; D unresolved. V lost 4 bases and J lost 1, with 14 bases in between. In germline, CDR1 is SGHTA, CDR2 FQGNSA. The CDR3 covers 16 residues. CDR3 amino acids: CASSSPRELSNQPQHF. The CDR3 DNA sequence: TGTGCCAGCAGCTCCCCCCGGGAGTTGAGCAATCAGCCCCAGCATTTT.

This rearrangement joins TRBV15 to TRBJ1-5; 8 bases are shared with TRBD1. J lost 0 bases, V lost 4 bases, and 5 bases had no gene match. CDR1 is LNHNV and CDR2 is YYDKDF in the germline V gene (reference sequence). The CDR3 has 16 amino acids. CDR3: CATSKVGQVSNQPQHF. The CDR3 DNA reads TGTGCCACCAGCAAGGTGGGACAGGTTAGCAATCAGCCCCAGCATTTT.

This chain links TRBV25-1 with TRBJ1-1; D not resolved. With 7 bases removed from V and 1 base from J, the gap between germline ends came to 25 bases. The germline V gene encodes CDR1 MGHDK and CDR2 SYGVNS. The length of the CDR3 is 18 residues. The CDR3 reads CASIRVEMVSNKNTEAFF. Here the CDR3 DNA reads TGTGCCAGCATACGAGTCGAGATGGTTTCTAACAAGAACACTGAAGCTTTCTTT.

The V gene is TRBV27, the J gene TRBJ1-1; D is perhaps TRBD1 (6 bases). V dropped 5 bases and J dropped 3 bases, with 13 bases sitting between them. The CDR3 length is 14 residues. Germline loops: CDR1 MNHEY, CDR2 SMNVEV (reference sequence). The CDR3 bases are TGTGCCAGCAGTCGCCGGGACATATACACTGAAGCTTTCTTT. It is translated as CASSRRDIYTEAFF.

This chain connects TRBV11-2 to TRBJ2-1, with D possibly being TRBD1 or TRBD2 (6 bases each). The V and J ends lost 0 bases and 5 bases respectively, with 11 bases between them. The CDR3 is made up of 15 amino acids. The germline V gene has CDR1 SGHAT and CDR2 FQNNGV. The CDR3 DNA reads TGTGCCAGCAGCTTAGAGGGGGGCGGGCACAATGAGCAGTTCTTC. Translation: CASSLEGGGHNEQFF.

This clone was recorded only once. The chain has TRBV6-5 and TRBJ2-3; TRBD2 might be the D (6 bases). In germline, CDR1 is MNHEY, CDR2 SVGAGI. V gave up 2 bases and J gave up 3 bases, with 9 bases separating them. The CDR3 covers 14 residues. In DNA form, the CDR3 reads TGTGCCAGCAGTTACGGCGGGATTACAGATACGCAGTATTTT. This translates into CASSYGGITDTQYF.

A few counts support this clone. This chain links TRBV7-9 with TRBJ1-2; D may be TRBD1 (5 bases). CDR1 and CDR2 (germline): SEHNR, FQNEAQ (reference sequence). Trimming took off 10 bases at V and 8 bases at J, with 14 bases between the two ends. The CDR3 has 11 residues. The CDR3 DNA sequence: TGTGCCATCCTCAGGGCGCAGGGCTACACCTTC. Translating gives CAILRAQGYTF. Complete variable domain (other parts from reference TRBV7-9 and TRBJ1-2): DTGVSQNPRHKITKRGQNVTFRCDPISEHNRLYWYRQTLGQGPEFLTYFQNEAQLEKSRLLSDRFSAERPKGSFSTLEIQRTEQGDSAMYLCAILRAQGYTFGSGTRLTVV.

This clone was detected a few times. The CDR3 spells CASSPPAGGNYGYTF. DNA of the CDR3: TGTGCCAGCAGCCCGCCCGCAGGGGGGAACTATGGCTACACCTTC. V usage is TRBV7-8 and J usage is TRBJ1-2; 7 nucleotides align to TRBD1. V lost 5 bases, J lost 2 bases, and 8 bases stayed unmatched. The CDR3 length is 15 residues. CDR1 is SGHVS, CDR2 FQNEAQ, per germline.

V and J are TRBV6-5 and TRBJ2-7; 7 nucleotides agree with TRBD1. J was trimmed by 1 base and V by 6 bases; bases with no gene match: 6. Germline-derived CDR1 and CDR2 are MNHEY and SVGAGI. This CDR3 is 14 amino acids long. CDR3 DNA sequence: TGTGCCAGCAGGGGGGACAGCCCTTCCTACGAGCAGTACTTC. Translated: CASRGDSPSYEQYF.

The chain employs TRBV4-3 and TRBJ2-7; 8 bases are a match to TRBD1. The CDR3 length is 15 residues. J gave up 7 bases and V 4 bases, and 12 bases lay outside the gene matches. Germline assignment: CDR1 LGHNA and CDR2 YSLEER. CDR3 sequence reads: CASSPRGQGSEEQYF. The CDR3 DNA reads TGCGCCAGCAGCCCCAGGGGGCAGGGGAGTGAAGAGCAGTACTTC.

This chain links TRBV30 with TRBJ2-6, with D possibly TRBD1 on 6 matching bases. V was shortened by 2 bases and J by 0 bases, with 14 bases between the two germline ends. The CDR3 totals 17 residues. The germline V gene has CDR1 GTSNPN and CDR2 SVGIG (reference sequence). CDR3 region: CAWSSGTYFSGANVLTF. CDR3 nucleotides: TGTGCCTGGAGTTCCGGGACATATTTCTCTGGGGCCAACGTCCTGACTTTC. The full variable domain, in which reference TRBV30 and TRBJ2-6 provide the parts outside the CDR3, is SQTIHQWPATLVQPVGSPLSLECTVEGTSNPNLYWYRQAAGRGLQLLFYSVGIGQISSEVPQNLSASRPQDRQFILSSKKLLLSDSGFYLCAWSSGTYFSGANVLTFGAGSRLTVL.

This rearrangement joins TRBV19 to TRBJ2-7, with D hard to call. Trimming stripped 5 bases from V and 1 base from J, with 9 bases between. The CDR3 is 13 amino acids. CDR1 LNHDA and CDR2 SQIVND come from the germline V gene (reference sequence). This chain's CDR3 is CASSSPTSYEQYF. As DNA, the CDR3 is TGTGCCAGTAGTTCTCCGACGTCCTACGAGCAGTACTTC.

In this sample, this clone turned up once. The rearrangement joins TRBV27 to TRBJ2-3; 9 bases agree with TRBD2. V was clipped by 0 bases and J by 3 bases; unmatched bases: 1. Germline CDR1 is MNHEY and CDR2 is SMNVEV (reference sequence). The CDR3 runs 15 residues. The CDR3 protein is CASSLSAGGTDTQYF. The CDR3, as DNA: TGTGCCAGCAGTTTATCGGCGGGAGGGACAGATACGCAGTATTTT.

V is TRBV13 and J is TRBJ2-2, with D unclear. Trimming removed 5 bases at V and 8 bases at J, with 21 bases between. The germline CDR1 and CDR2 sequences are PRHDT and FYEKMQ (reference sequence). The CDR3 is 16 amino acids. CDR3 sequence: CASSPSSIPGDGELFF. The CDR3 bases are TGTGCCAGCAGCCCGAGCTCCATCCCAGGAGATGGGGAGCTGTTTTTT. The whole variable domain, remainder taken from reference TRBV13 and TRBJ2-2, is AAGVIQSPRHLIKEKRETATLKCYPIPRHDTVYWYQQGPGQDPQFLISFYEKMQSDKGSIPDRFSAQQFSDYHSELNMSSLELGDSALYFCASSPSSIPGDGELFFGEGSRLTVL.

The rearrangement uses TRBV7-9 and TRBJ2-2, with 13 bases aligning to TRBD2. Per germline, CDR1 SEHNR and CDR2 FQNEAQ (reference sequence). This CDR3 is 17 amino acids long. Losses at the gene ends were 1 base for V and 9 bases for J; bases not matched to a gene: 8. The CDR3 DNA is TGTGCCAGCAGCTTAGACCGGGGGACTAGCGGGGTTCGGGAGCTGTTTTTT. Residues: CASSLDRGTSGVRELFF. The full variable domain, completed using reference TRBV7-9 and TRBJ2-2, is DTGVSQNPRHKITKRGQNVTFRCDPISEHNRLYWYRQTLGQGPEFLTYFQNEAQLEKSRLLSDRFSAERPKGSFSTLEIQRTEQGDSAMYLCASSLDRGTSGVRELFFGEGSRLTVL.

V usage is TRBV7-4 and J usage is TRBJ1-1; D remains ambiguous. Germline CDR1 SGHVT, CDR2 SQSDAQ. V gave up 5 bases and J gave up 9 bases, with 10 bases separating them. This CDR3 comprises 11 residues. The CDR3 DNA sequence: TGTGCCAGCAGCCTTGAAGGGCAAGCTTTCTTT. Translated: CASSLEGQAFF.

In this sample, this clone turned up once. The chain recombines TRBV11-2 with TRBJ1-3; TRBD1 might be the D (6 bases). V was pared by 1 base and J by 0 bases, with 13 bases between. Germline CDR1 reads SGHAT; CDR2 reads FQNNGV. The CDR3 consists of 17 residues. Here the CDR3 DNA reads TGTGCCAGCAGCTTAGCTCCAGGGGACCCCTCTGGAAACACCATATATTTT. Its translation is CASSLAPGDPSGNTIYF.

This clone was detected only once. The gene calls are TRBV10-3 and TRBJ2-1; 9 bases match TRBD1. The CDR3 runs to 15 residues. Germline CDR1 ENHRY, CDR2 SYGVKD. V shed 2 bases and J 1 base; nucleotides not matched to a gene: 0. CDR3 nucleotides: TGTGCCATCAGTGAGGGACAGGGGTCCTACAATGAGCAGTTCTTC. Amino acid sequence: CAISEGQGSYNEQFF.

The J gene is TRBJ1-2, the V gene TRBV7-6; no clear D gene. The germline V gene encodes CDR1 SGHVS and CDR2 FNYEAQ. This CDR3 is built from 16 residues. Between the trimmed V and J ends, which lost 2 bases and 2 bases, there was a span of 15 bases. CDR3 in amino acids: CASSLTGPTRNYGYTF. In nucleotides, the CDR3 is TGTGCCAGCAGCTTAACTGGCCCCACCCGGAACTATGGCTACACCTTC.

The V call is TRBV11-2, the J call TRBJ2-4, with TRBD2 matching over 12 bases. CDR3 size: 18 residues. Trimming at V came to 5 bases and at J to 0 bases, leaving 8 bases not matched to a gene. Germline assignment: CDR1 SGHAT and CDR2 FQNNGV. The DNA for the CDR3 is TGTGCCAGCAGCAAAGGGACTAGCGGGTTGTTAGCCAAAAACATTCAGTACTTC. Translated: CASSKGTSGLLAKNIQYF.

This clone has just one count. The chain is built from TRBV18 and TRBJ2-3; no definite D call. The CDR3 contains 17 residues. CDR1 is KGHSH and CDR2 is LQKENI in the germline V gene. The V end lost 3 bases, the J end lost 4 bases, and 20 bases lay between the germline ends. In DNA form, the CDR3 reads TGTGCCAGCTCACCTCCCGGGCGGTGGCTTCGCGCAGATACGCAGTATTTT. Amino acid sequence: CASSPPGRWLRADTQYF. The variable domain in full, completed from reference TRBV18 and TRBJ2-3, reads NAGVMQNPRHLVRRRGQEARLRCSPMKGHSHVYWYRQLPEEGLKFMVYLQKENIIDESGMPKERFSAEFPKEGPSILRIQQVVRGDSAAYFCASSPPGRWLRADTQYFGPGTRLTVL.

This clone has just one count. DNA for the CDR3: TGTGCCAGCAGTTCCCCGGACAGGGTGGGCTACGAGCAGTACTTC. Its protein product is CASSSPDRVGYEQYF. The chain employs TRBV28 and TRBJ2-7, with 8 positions matching TRBD1. J was trimmed by 3 bases and V by 4 bases; bases with no gene match: 8. The CDR3 runs 15 residues. Germline V gene data show CDR1 as MDHEN and CDR2 as SYDVKM.

The V gene is TRBV15, the J gene TRBJ2-1; weak D call: TRBD2 (6 bases). Per the germline V gene, CDR1 is LNHNV and CDR2 is YYDKDF (reference sequence). The CDR3 has 13 amino acids. V was trimmed by 2 bases and J by 7 bases, leaving 9 bases between them. CDR3 sequence (DNA): TGTGCCACCAGCAGACTAGGAGGGAATGAGCAGTTCTTC. Translating gives CATSRLGGNEQFF.

V gene TRBV27 combines with J gene TRBJ2-7; TRBD2 matches 7 bases. The CDR3 consists of 19 residues. From germline, CDR1 is MNHEY and CDR2 SMNVEV (reference sequence). The trim removed 6 bases at V and 3 bases at J, leaving 23 bases unmatched. CDR3 residues: CASSPRTSWVERVNYEQYF. The CDR3 nucleotides are TGTGCCAGCAGCCCACGGACTAGTTGGGTCGAGAGGGTAAACTACGAGCAGTACTTC.

The rearrangement joins TRBV4-1 to TRBJ1-1; maybe TRBD1 (5 bases). This CDR3 is 15 amino acids long. Trimming took 1 base from V and 5 from J, leaving 14 bases between them. The germline CDR1 and CDR2 sequences are MGHRA and YSYEKL. The CDR3 here is CASSQGGGEGTEAFF. The CDR3 DNA reads as TGCGCCAGCAGCCAAGGAGGAGGGGAAGGGACTGAAGCTTTCTTT.

The chain links TRBV7-9 to TRBJ2-7; tentative D call: TRBD2 (6 bases). The CDR3 totals 17 residues. The germline V and J ends were trimmed by 5 bases and 1 base, with 21 bases remaining between them. Germline CDR1 reads SEHNR; CDR2 reads FQNEAQ (reference sequence). CDR3 amino acids: CASSMGLASLRSYEQYF. The DNA of the CDR3 is TGTGCCAGCAGCATGGGGCTAGCGTCGCTTAGATCCTACGAGCAGTACTTC.

The rearrangement uses TRBV14 and TRBJ1-3, with TRBD1 as a possible D gene (5 bases). The CDR3 consists of 16 residues. Deletions cut 4 bases from V and 2 bases from J, with 15 bases between. Germline CDR1 SGHDN, CDR2 FVKESK. CDR3 loop: CASSRTLQGTGNTIYF. Written as DNA, the CDR3 is TGTGCCAGCAGCCGTACTTTGCAGGGTACTGGAAACACCATATATTTT.

This sequence joins TRBV15 and TRBJ2-1, with D perhaps assigned TRBD1 or TRBD2 (6 bases each). CDR1 and CDR2 from the germline V gene are LNHNV and YYDKDF (reference sequence). The V gene lost 4 bases and the J gene lost 0 bases, with 19 bases spanning the gap. CDR3 length: 18 amino acids. For the CDR3, the DNA is TGTGCCACCAGCAACCTAGTGGGGGGCCGAAGCTCCTACAATGAGCAGTTCTTC. It encodes CATSNLVGGRSSYNEQFF.

The rearrangement links TRBV10-3 to TRBJ2-3; no firm D call. CDR1 and CDR2 (germline): ENHRY, SYGVKD. This CDR3 has 15 amino acids. V lost 7 bases and J lost 0, with 14 bases in between. The chain's CDR3 is CAITVDTHSTDTQYF. CDR3 DNA: TGTGCCATCACCGTCGACACCCATAGCACAGATACGCAGTATTTT.